This is a list of T cell receptor beta chains from one sample in a study of vaccination effects on CD4 cells after COVID-19. Data came from immunoSEQ multiplex PCR; TCRdb stores just in-frame clones and leaves some out. In the table there are about 41,000 clones, approximately 70% of which are singletons. Their cognate antigens are unknown. The source material was CD4+ T cells from PBMCs cultured with HCoV-OC43 spike peptides, sampled before COVID-19 vaccination. These receptors were taken from a human donor who received a COVID-19 vaccine. CDR3s include the opening cysteine and the closing phenylalanine or tryptophan. The D gene is left open where the match is weak. Size tells how often a clone was seen (once, few, many) or the class of an expanded clone, and some rows leave it out.

TRBV5-5	TRBJ1-3	NA	TRBD1	CASSRTGTSGNTIYF	TGTGCCAGCAGCCGGACAGGGACCTCTGGAAACACCATATATTTT
TRBV9	TRBJ1-2	few	NA	CASSPSPGGNYGYTF	TGTGCCAGCAGCCCCTCCCCCGGGGGAAACTATGGCTACACCTTC
TRBV6-5	TRBJ1-2	NA	NA	CASSPLTANYGYTF	TGTGCCAGCAGTCCCTTGACAGCGAACTATGGCTACACCTTC
TRBV29-1	TRBJ2-2	NA	TRBD1	CSVDGQGNTGELFF	TGCAGCGTTGATGGACAGGGGAACACCGGGGAGCTGTTTTTT
TRBV4-2	TRBJ1-1	NA	NA	CASSQDYREGTEAFF	TGTGCCAGCAGCCAAGACTACAGGGAGGGGACTGAAGCTTTCTTT
TRBV5-1	TRBJ2-2	NA	NA	CASRGANSNTGELFF	TGCGCCAGCAGGGGGGCGAACTCGAACACCGGGGAGCTGTTTTTT
TRBV28	TRBJ1-2	NA	NA	CASSAGTIWYGYTF	TGTGCCAGCAGTGCGGGGACAATTTGGTATGGCTACACCTTC
TRBV11-3	TRBJ2-1	NA	NA	CASSLVTPGEQFF	TGTGCCAGCAGCTTAGTAACCCCCGGTGAGCAGTTCTTC
TRBV3-1/TRBV3-2	TRBJ1-3	NA	NA	CASSPFLGEGNTIYF	TGTGCCAGCAGCCCCTTTCTTGGGGAAGGAAACACCATATATTTT
TRBV5-1	TRBJ2-4	once	NA	CASSLERGAKNIQYF	TGCGCCAGCAGCTTGGAACGGGGTGCCAAAAACATTCAGTACTTC